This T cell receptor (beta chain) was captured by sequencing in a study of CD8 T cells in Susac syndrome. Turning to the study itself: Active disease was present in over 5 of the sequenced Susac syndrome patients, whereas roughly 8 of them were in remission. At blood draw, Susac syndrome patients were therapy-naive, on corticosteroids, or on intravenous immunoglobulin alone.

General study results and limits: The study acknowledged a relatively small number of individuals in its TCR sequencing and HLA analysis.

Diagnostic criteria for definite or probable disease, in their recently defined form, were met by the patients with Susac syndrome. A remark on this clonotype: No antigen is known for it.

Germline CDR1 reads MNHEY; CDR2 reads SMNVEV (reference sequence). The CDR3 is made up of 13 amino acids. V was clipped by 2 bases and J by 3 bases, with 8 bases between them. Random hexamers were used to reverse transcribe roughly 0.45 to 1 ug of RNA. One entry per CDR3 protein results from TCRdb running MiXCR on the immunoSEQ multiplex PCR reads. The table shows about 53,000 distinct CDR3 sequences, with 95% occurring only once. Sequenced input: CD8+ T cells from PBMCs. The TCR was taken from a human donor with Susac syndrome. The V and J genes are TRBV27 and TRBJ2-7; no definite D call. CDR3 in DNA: TGTGCCAGCAGTTTAACGAAAGGCTACGAGCAGTACTTC. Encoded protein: CASSLTKGYEQYF.